One and the same sample provided the 4 T cell receptor beta chains below, sequenced in a study of cytomegalovirus exposure and HLA in healthy donors. PCR primers comprised 60 Vbeta and 13 Jbeta primers. Sequenced by immunoSEQ multiplex PCR; TCRdb stores in-frame clones only, minus some. The data show nearly 200,000 clones, 75% to 80% seen once. Sequenced material: PBMCs. The receptors stem from a woman aged 25 to 39 in good health and CMV-seropositive.

The gene calls are TRBV28 and TRBJ1-1, with D possibly being TRBD1 (5 bases). With 5 bases removed from V and 5 bases from J, the gap between germline ends came to 21 bases. CDR3 length: 16 amino acids. CDR1 is MDHEN and CDR2 is SYDVKM in the germline V gene. CDR3 nucleotides: TGTGCCAGCAGTATCGGCGATGGGGGAGGATGGACTGAAGCTTTCTTT. Amino acid sequence: CASSIGDGGGWTEAFF.

This rearrangement joins TRBV28 to TRBJ2-5, with D possibly TRBD2 on 5 matching bases. V lost 1 base and J lost 5, with 14 bases in between. The CDR3 has 15 amino acids. Germline V CDR1 and CDR2: MDHEN, SYDVKM. CDR3 amino acids: CASSLSTEGWETQYF. The CDR3, as DNA: TGTGCCAGCAGTTTATCGACCGAGGGCTGGGAGACCCAGTACTTC. Looking up the rest from reference TRBV28 and TRBJ2-5 gives the full variable domain: DVKVTQSSRYLVKRTGEKVFLECVQDMDHENMFWYRQDPGLGLRLIYFSYDVKMKEKGDIPEGYSVSREKKERFSLILESASTNQTSMYLCASSLSTEGWETQYFGPGTRLLVL.

The chain recombines TRBV19 with TRBJ1-5; TRBD1 might be the D (6 bases). There are 14 residues in the CDR3. The V end lost 6 bases, the J end lost 3 bases, and 12 bases lay between the germline ends. Germline loops: CDR1 LNHDA, CDR2 SQIVND (reference sequence). As DNA, the CDR3 is TGTGCCAGTAGCAAACAGGGTCCCAATCAGCCCCAGCATTTT. Amino acids: CASSKQGPNQPQHF. Using reference TRBV19 and TRBJ1-5 for the parts outside the CDR3, the full variable domain is DGGITQSPKYLFRKEGQNVTLSCEQNLNHDAMYWYRQDPGQGLRLIYYSQIVNDFQKGDIAEGYSVSREKKESFPLTVTSAQKNPTAFYLCASSKQGPNQPQHFGDGTRLSIL.

The DNA of the CDR3 is TGCGCCAGCAGCCTGGGGACTAGCGGCTACGAGCAGTACTTC. Its translation: CASSLGTSGYEQYF. V usage is TRBV4-1 and J usage is TRBJ2-7; 11 bases map to TRBD2. This CDR3 is 14 amino acids long. The trim removed 4 bases at V and 3 bases at J, leaving 2 bases unmatched. Germline loops: CDR1 MGHRA, CDR2 YSYEKL.